The 15 T cell receptor beta chains presented below share a single source sample, sequenced in a study of identifying expanded T cells in peripheral blood. Profiled with immunoSEQ multiplex PCR; TCRdb holds only in-frame clones, not every one. The sample contains about 81,000 clones, roughly 84% of which appear only once. The sequenced sample was blood. Receptors originate from a person aged 18-69 years in good health.

This clone has just a few counts. The V call is TRBV18, the J call TRBJ2-3; D call uncertain. This CDR3 contains 12 residues. Germline-derived CDR1 and CDR2 are KGHSH and LQKENI. V was cut by 2 bases and J by 6 bases, with 6 bases left in between. The chain's CDR3 is CASSPVDDTQYF. CDR3 sequence (DNA): TGTGCCAGCTCACCAGTTGATGATACGCAGTATTTT.

This clone was seen a single time. The identical CDR3 is also encoded by other nucleotide sequences in the sample. The chain uses TRBV15 and TRBJ2-7; D is uncertain. CDR1 and CDR2 from the germline V gene are LNHNV and YYDKDF (reference sequence). The CDR3 is 14 residues long. The ends were cut back, 0 bases at V and 7 bases at J, with 13 bases in the middle. The CDR3 sequence: CATSRDLVSGEQYF. The CDR3 coding sequence is TGTGCCACCAGCAGAGATTTGGTATCTGGGGAGCAGTACTTC.

This clone has at least ten counts. J is TRBJ1-2 and V is TRBV5-1; TRBD1 might be the D (5 bases). Germline V gene sequence: CDR1 SGHRS, CDR2 YFSETQ. The CDR3 has 15 amino acids. V shed 4 bases and J shed 7 bases, with 20 bases lying between them. CDR3 DNA: TGCGCCAGCAGCCCCGACCCGAGTGGGGACGGTGGCTACACCTTC. Translating it yields CASSPDPSGDGGYTF.

This clone appeared once. The chain recombines TRBV4-1 with TRBJ1-2; D not certain. Germline-derived CDR1 and CDR2 are MGHRA and YSYEKL. The V gene lost 0 bases and the J gene lost 11 bases, with 22 bases spanning the gap. The CDR3 length is 16 residues. Here the CDR3 reads CASSQDEGRAFLGYTF. CDR3 nucleotide sequence: TGCGCCAGCAGCCAAGATGAGGGCAGAGCTTTCCTAGGGTACACCTTC.

The rearrangement joins TRBV6-6 to TRBJ1-3; D ambiguous. Germline-derived CDR1 and CDR2 are MNHNY and SVGAGI (reference sequence). This CDR3 region has 14 residues. V was trimmed by 6 bases and J by 0 bases, leaving 9 bases between them. CDR3 sequence (DNA): TGTGCCAGCAGCTCCATCTCCTCTGGAAACACCATATATTTT. It is translated as CASSSISSGNTIYF.

In this sample, this clone turned up once. CDR3 sequence reads: CASKVTNTGELFF. CDR3 bases: TGTGCCAGCAAGGTTACGAACACCGGGGAGCTGTTTTTT. V gene TRBV11-2 combines with J gene TRBJ2-2; no clear D. The CDR3 runs to 13 residues. Germline assignment: CDR1 SGHAT and CDR2 FQNNGV. V gave up 7 bases and J gave up 0 bases, with 6 bases separating them.

The CDR3 coding sequence is TGTGCCATCAGTGACAGCCGGATCTCTGGAAACACCATATATTTT. Protein: CAISDSRISGNTIYF. The chain uses TRBV10-3 and TRBJ1-3; D is undetermined. Germline-derived CDR1 and CDR2 are ENHRY and SYGVKD. V was pared by 3 bases and J by 0 bases, with 9 bases between. This CDR3 has 15 residues.

This chain connects TRBV9 to TRBJ2-1, with 9 bases fitting TRBD1. After removal of 4 bases from V and 2 bases from J, the junction contained 4 bases not matched to a gene. CDR1 and CDR2 from the germline V gene are SGDLS and YYNGEE. The CDR3 runs to 15 residues. This CDR3 reads CASSIQGAAYNEQFF. CDR3 coding DNA: TGTGCCAGCAGCATACAGGGGGCGGCCTACAATGAGCAGTTCTTC.

This clone was detected only a few times. The gene calls are TRBV30 and TRBJ1-1, with D uncertain. Germline V gives CDR1 GTSNPN, CDR2 SVGIG (reference sequence). This CDR3 comprises 13 residues. V lost 2 bases and J lost 3, with 10 bases in between. The CDR3 protein is CAWSLESDTEAFF. CDR3 coding DNA: TGTGCCTGGAGTCTGGAGTCCGACACTGAAGCTTTCTTT.

V gene TRBV2 combines with J gene TRBJ2-5; TRBD2 matches 11 bases. This CDR3 contains 15 residues. In germline, CDR1 is SNHLY, CDR2 FYNNEI. V gave up 6 bases and J gave up 5 bases; unmatched junction bases: 8. CDR3 sequence: CASRKLAGEGETQYF. The CDR3 DNA sequence: TGTGCCAGCAGGAAACTAGCGGGAGAGGGGGAGACCCAGTACTTC.

The chain joins TRBV7-2 to TRBJ2-7; D not certain. V was cut by 2 bases and J by 0 bases, with 2 bases left in between. This CDR3 is built from 12 residues. The V gene's germline CDR1 is SGHTA and CDR2 FQGNSA. The DNA of the CDR3 is TGTGCCAGCAGCTTACCCTCCTACGAGCAGTACTTC. Encoded protein: CASSLPSYEQYF. The full variable domain, rest sourced from reference TRBV7-2 and TRBJ2-7, is GAGVSQSPSNKVTEKGKDVELRCDPISGHTALYWYRQSLGQGLEFLIYFQGNSAPDKSGLPSDRFSAERTGGSVSTLTIQRTQQEDSAVYLCASSLPSYEQYFGPGTRLTVT.

This chain links TRBV10-3 with TRBJ2-3; 7 nucleotides agree with TRBD1. The ends lost 0 bases at V and 4 bases at J; junction bases unmatched: 7. From germline, CDR1 is ENHRY and CDR2 SYGVKD. CDR3 length equals 16 residues. DNA of the CDR3: TGTGCCATCAGTGAGTCGGGGACAGTGGGAGCAGATACGCAGTATTTT. This encodes CAISESGTVGADTQYF.

The V gene is TRBV19, the J gene TRBJ2-7; D gene uncertain. V gave up 5 bases and J gave up 2 bases, with 10 bases separating them. Looked up from germline, CDR1 is LNHDA and CDR2 is SQIVND (reference sequence). This CDR3 region has 13 residues. The CDR3 nucleotides are TGTGCCAGTAGTCGCGACACCACCTACGAGCAGTACTTC. This sequence encodes CASSRDTTYEQYF.

The chain joins TRBV7-6 to TRBJ2-5; D possibly matches TRBD1 or TRBD2 (5 bases each). This CDR3 spans 14 amino acids. V dropped 4 bases and J dropped 2 bases, with 11 bases sitting between them. The V gene's germline CDR1 is SGHVS and CDR2 FNYEAQ. CDR3 in amino acids: CASSSRDDQETQYF. The CDR3 nucleotides read TGTGCCAGCAGCTCCAGGGACGATCAAGAGACCCAGTACTTC.

This chain links TRBV5-1 with TRBJ2-2; D possibly matches TRBD1 or TRBD2 (5 bases each). The V and J ends lost 5 bases and 5 bases respectively, with 10 bases between them. This CDR3 is built from 13 residues. The germline V gene encodes CDR1 SGHRS and CDR2 YFSETQ. CDR3 in amino acids: CASRTGGTGELFF. The CDR3 DNA follows: TGCGCCAGCAGAACAGGAGGAACCGGGGAGCTGTTTTTT.